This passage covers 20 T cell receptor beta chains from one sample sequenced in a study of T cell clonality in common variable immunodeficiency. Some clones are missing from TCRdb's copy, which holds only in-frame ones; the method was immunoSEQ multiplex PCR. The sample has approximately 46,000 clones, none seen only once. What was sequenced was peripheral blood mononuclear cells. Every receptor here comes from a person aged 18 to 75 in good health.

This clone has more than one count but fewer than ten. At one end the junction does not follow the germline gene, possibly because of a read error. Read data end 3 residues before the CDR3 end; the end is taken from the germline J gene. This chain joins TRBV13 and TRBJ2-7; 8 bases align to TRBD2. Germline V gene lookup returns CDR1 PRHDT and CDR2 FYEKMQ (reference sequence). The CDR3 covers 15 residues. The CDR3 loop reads CASTLRGGRAYEQYF. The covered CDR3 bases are TGTGCCAGCACCTTACGCGGGGGGCGGGCCTACGAG.

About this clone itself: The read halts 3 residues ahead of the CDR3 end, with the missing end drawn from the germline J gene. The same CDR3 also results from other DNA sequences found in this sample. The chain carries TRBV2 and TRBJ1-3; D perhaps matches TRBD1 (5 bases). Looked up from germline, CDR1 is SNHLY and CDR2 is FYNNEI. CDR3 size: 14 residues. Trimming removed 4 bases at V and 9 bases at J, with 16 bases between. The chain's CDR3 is CASSVIAGGSTIYF. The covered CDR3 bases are TGTGCCAGCAGTGTTATAGCGGGGGGATCCACC. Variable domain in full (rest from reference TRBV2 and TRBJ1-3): EPEVTQTPSHQVTQMGQEVILRCVPISNHLYFYWYRQILGQKVEFLVSFYNNEISEKSEIFDDQFSVERPDGSNFTLKIRSTKLEDSAMYFCASSVIAGGSTIYFGEGSWLTVV.

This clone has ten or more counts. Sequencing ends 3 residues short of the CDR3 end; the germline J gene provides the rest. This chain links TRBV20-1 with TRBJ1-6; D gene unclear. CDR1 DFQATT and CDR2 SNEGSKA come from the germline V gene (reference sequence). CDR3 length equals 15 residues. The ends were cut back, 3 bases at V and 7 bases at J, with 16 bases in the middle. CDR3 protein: CSASLDNQRNSPLHF. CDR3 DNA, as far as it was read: TGCAGTGCTAGCTTAGACAATCAACGGAATTCACCC.

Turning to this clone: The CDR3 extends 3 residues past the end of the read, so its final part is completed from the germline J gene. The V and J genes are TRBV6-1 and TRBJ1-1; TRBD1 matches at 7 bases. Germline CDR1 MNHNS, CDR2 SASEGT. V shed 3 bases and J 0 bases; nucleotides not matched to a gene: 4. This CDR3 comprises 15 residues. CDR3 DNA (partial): TGTGCCAGCAGTGAGACAGGGTTGCTGAACACTGAA. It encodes CASSETGLLNTE. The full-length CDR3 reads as CASSETGLLNTEAFF.

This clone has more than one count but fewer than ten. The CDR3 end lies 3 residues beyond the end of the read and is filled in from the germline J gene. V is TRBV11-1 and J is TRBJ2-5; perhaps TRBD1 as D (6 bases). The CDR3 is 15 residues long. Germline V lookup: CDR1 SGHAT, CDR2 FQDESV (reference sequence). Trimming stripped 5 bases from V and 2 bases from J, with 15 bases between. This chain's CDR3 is CASSPGQKPQETQYF. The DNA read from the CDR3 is TGTGCCAGCAGCCCCGGACAGAAACCGCAAGAGACC.

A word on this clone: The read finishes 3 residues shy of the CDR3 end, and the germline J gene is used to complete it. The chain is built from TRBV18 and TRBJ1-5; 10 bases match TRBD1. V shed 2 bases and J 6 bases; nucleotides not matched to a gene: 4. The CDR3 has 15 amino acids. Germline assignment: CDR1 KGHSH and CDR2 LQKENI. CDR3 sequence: CASSPLGQGSQPQHF. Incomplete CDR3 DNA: TGTGCCAGCTCACCATTGGGACAGGGGAGTCAGCCC.

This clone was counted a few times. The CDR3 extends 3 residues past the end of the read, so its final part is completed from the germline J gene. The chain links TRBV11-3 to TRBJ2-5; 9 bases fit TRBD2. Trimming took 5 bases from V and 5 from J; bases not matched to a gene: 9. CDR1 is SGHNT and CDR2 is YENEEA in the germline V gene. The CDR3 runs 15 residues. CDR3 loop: CASSPGGGAAETQYF. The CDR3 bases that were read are TGTGCCAGCAGCCCCGGCGGGGGGGCAGCGGAGACC.

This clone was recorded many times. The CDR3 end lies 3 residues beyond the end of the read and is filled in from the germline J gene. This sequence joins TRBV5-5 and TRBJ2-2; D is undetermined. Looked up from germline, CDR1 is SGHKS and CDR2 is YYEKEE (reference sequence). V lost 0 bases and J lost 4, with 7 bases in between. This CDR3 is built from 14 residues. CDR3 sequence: CASSLEVGTGELFF. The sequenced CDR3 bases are TGTGCCAGCAGCTTGGAAGTCGGCACCGGGGAG. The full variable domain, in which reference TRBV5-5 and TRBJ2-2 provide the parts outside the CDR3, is DAGVTQSPTHLIKTRGQQVTLRCSPISGHKSVSWYQQVLGQGPQFIFQYYEKEERGRGNFPDRFSARQFPNYSSELNVNALLLGDSALYLCASSLEVGTGELFFGEGSRLTVL.

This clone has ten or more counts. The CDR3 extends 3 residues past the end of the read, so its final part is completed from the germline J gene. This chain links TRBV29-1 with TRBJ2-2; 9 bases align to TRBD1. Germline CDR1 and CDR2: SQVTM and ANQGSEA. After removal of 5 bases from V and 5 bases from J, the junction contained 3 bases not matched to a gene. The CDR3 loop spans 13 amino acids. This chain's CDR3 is CSVRQGVTGELFF. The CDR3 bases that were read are TGCAGCGTTCGACAGGGGGTAACCGGGGAG.

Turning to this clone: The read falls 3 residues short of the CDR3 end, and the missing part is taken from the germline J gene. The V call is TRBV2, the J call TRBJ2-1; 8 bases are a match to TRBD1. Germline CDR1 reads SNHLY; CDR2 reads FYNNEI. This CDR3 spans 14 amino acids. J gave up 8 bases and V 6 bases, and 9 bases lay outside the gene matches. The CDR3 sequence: CASSQGQGGHEQFF. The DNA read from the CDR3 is TGTGCCAGCAGCCAAGGACAGGGTGGACATGAG.

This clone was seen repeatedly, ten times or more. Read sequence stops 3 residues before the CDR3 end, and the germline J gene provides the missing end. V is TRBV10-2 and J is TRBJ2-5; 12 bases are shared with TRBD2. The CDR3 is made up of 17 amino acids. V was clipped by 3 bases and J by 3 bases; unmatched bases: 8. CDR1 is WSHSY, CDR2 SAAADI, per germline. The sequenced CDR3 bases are TGCGCCAGCAGTGACCCCGGACTAGCGGGGTTGGAAGAGACC. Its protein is CASSDPGLAGLEET. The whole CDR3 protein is CASSDPGLAGLEETQYF.

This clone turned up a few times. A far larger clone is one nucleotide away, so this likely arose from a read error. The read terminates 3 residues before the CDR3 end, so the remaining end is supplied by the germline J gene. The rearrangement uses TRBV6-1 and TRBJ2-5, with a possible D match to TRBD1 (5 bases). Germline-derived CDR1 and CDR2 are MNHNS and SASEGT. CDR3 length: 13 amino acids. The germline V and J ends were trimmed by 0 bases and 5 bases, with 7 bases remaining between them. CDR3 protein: CASSEAGVETQYF. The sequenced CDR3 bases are TGTGCCAGCAGTGAAGCAGGGGTTGAGACC.

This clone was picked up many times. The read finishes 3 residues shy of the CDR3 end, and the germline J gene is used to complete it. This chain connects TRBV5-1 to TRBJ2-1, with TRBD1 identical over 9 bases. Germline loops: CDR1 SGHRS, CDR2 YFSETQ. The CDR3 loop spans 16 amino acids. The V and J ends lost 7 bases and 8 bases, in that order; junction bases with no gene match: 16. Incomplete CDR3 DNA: TGCGCCAGCTCCAGCGGCGGGACAGGGAGGGTCCATGAG. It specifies CASSSGGTGRVHE. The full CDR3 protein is CASSSGGTGRVHEQFF.

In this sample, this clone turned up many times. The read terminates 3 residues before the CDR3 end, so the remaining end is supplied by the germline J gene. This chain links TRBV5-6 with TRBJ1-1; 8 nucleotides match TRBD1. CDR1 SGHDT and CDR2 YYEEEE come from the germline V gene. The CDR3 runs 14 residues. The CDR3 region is CASSFAGGELIAFF. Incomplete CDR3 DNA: TGTGCCAGCAGCTTCGCAGGGGGCGAACTGATA.

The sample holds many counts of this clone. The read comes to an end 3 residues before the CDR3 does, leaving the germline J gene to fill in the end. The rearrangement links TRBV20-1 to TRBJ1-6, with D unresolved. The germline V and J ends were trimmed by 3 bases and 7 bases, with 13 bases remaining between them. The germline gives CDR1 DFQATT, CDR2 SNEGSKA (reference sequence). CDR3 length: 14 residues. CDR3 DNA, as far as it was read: TGCAGTGCTAGGGGCCCGGCTTTGAATTCACCC. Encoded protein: CSARGPALNSP. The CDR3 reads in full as CSARGPALNSPLHF.

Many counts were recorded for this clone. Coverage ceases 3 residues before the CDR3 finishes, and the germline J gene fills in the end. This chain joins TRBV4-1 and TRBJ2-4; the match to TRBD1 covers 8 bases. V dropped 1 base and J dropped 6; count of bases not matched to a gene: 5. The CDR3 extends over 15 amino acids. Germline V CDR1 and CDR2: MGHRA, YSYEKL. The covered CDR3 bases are TGCGCCAGCAGCCAAGGTGGGGGGACAGGAAACATT. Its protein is CASSQGGGTGNI. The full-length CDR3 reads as CASSQGGGTGNIQYF.

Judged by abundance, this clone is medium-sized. Here the CDR3 reads CSAPKPDRTHEDTQYF. The CDR3 bases that were read are TGCAGTGCCCCGAAACCGGACAGGACCCATGAAGATACG. The rearrangement joins TRBV20-1 to TRBJ2-3; 7 bases are shared with TRBD1. The read ends 3 residues shy of where the CDR3 ends; the end is completed using the germline J gene. The CDR3 totals 16 residues. With 6 bases clipped from V and 5 bases from J, the junction kept 17 bases outside the gene matches. In germline, CDR1 is DFQATT, CDR2 SNEGSKA (reference sequence).

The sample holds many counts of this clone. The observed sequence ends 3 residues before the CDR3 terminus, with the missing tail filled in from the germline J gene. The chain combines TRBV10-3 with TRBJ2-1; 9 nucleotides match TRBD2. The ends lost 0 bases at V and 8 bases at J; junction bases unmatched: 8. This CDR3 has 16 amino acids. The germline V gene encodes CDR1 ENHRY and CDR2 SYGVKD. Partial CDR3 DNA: TGTGCCATCAGTGAGTCCGGGGCTAGCGGGGTAGATGAG. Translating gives CAISESGASGVDE. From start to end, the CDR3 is CAISESGASGVDEQFF.

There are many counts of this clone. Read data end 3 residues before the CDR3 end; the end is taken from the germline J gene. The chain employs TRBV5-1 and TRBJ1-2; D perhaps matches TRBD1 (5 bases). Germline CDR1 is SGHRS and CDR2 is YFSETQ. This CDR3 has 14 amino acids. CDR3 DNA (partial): TGCGCCAGCAGCTTGCCAAGCGGGACCCGGGGC. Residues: CASSLPSGTRG. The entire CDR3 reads CASSLPSGTRGYTF.

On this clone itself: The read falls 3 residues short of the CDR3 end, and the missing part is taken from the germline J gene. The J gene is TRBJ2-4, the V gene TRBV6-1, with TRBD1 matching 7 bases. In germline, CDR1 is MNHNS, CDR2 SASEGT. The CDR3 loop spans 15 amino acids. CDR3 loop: CASSEDTGESYGQYF. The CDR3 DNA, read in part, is TGTGCCAGCAGTGAAGACACAGGGGAGAGCTATGGT.